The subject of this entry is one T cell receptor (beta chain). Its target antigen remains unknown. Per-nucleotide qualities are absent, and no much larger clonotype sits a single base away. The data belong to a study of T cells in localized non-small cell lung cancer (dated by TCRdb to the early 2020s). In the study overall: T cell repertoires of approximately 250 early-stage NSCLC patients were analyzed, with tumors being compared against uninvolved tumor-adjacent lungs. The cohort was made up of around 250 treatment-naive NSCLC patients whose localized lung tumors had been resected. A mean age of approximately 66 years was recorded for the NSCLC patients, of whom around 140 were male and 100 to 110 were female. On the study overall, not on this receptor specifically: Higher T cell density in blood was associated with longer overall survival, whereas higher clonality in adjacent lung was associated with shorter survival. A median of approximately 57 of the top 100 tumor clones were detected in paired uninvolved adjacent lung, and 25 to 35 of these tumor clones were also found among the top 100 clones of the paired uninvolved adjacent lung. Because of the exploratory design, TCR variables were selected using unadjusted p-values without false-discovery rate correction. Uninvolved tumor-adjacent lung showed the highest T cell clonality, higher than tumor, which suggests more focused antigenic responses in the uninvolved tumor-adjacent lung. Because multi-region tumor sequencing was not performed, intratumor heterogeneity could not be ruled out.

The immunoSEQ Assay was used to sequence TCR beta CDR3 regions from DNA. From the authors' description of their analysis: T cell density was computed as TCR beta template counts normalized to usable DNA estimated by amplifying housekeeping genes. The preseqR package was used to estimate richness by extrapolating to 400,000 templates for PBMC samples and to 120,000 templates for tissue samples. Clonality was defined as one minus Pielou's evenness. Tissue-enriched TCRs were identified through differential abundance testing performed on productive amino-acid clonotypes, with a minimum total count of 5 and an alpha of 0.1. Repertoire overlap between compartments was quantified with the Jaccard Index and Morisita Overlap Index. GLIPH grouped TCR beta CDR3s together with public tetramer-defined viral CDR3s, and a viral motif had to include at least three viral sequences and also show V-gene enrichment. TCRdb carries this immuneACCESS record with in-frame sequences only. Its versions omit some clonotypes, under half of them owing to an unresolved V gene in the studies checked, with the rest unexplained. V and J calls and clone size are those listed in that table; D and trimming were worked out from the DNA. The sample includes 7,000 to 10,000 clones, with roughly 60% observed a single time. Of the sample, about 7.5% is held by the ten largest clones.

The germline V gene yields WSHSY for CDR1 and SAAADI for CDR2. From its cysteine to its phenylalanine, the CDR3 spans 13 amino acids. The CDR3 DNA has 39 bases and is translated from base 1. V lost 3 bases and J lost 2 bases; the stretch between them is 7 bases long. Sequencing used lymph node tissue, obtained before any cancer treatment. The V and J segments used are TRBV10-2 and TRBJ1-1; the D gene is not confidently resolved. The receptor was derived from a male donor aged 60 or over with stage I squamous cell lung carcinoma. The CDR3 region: CASSDRSNTEAFF. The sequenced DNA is TGCGCCAGCAGTGACAGGAGTAACACTGAAGCTTTCTTT.